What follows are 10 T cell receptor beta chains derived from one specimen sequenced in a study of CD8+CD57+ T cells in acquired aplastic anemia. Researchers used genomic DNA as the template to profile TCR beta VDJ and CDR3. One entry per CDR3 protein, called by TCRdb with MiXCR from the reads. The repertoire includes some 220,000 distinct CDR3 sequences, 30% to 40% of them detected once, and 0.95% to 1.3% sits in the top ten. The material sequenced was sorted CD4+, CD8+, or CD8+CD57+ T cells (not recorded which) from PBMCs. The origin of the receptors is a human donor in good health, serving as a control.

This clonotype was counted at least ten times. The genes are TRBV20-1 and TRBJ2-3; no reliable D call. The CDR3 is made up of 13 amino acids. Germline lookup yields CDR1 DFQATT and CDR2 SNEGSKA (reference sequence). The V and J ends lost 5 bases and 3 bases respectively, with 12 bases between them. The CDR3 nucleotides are TGCAGTGCTCAACACTCACAGACAGATACGCAGTATTTT. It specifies CSAQHSQTDTQYF.

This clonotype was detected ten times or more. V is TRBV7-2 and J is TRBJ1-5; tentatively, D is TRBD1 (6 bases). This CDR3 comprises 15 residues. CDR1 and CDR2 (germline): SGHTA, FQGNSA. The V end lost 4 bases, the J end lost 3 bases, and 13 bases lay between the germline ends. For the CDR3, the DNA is TGTGCCAGCAGCTGGGGGGCGGCGAACAATCAGCCCCAGCATTTT. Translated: CASSWGAANNQPQHF.

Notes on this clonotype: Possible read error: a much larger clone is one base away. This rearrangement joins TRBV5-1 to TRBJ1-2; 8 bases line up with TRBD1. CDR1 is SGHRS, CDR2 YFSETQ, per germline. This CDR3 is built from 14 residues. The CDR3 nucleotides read TGCCCCAGCAGCCTACAGGGGGACAACTATGGCTACACCTTC. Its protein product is CPSSLQGDNYGYTF. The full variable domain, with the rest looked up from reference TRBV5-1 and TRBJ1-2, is KAGVTQTPRYLIKTRGQQVTLSCSPISGHRSVSWYQQTPGQGLQFLFEYFSETQRNKGNFPGRFSGRQFSNSRSEMNVSTLELGDSALYLCPSSLQGDNYGYTFGSGTRLTVV.

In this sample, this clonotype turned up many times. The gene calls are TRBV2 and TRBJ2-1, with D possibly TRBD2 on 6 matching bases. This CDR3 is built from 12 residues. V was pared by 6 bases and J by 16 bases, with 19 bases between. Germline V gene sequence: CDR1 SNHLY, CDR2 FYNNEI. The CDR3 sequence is CASSNLGGNYFF. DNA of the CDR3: TGTGCCAGCAGCAACCTAGGCGGGAACTATTTCTTC.

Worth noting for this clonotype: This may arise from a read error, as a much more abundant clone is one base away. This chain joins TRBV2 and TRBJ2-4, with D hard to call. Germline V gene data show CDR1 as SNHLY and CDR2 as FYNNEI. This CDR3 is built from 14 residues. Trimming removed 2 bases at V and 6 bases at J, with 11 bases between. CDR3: CASSESNPRNIQYF. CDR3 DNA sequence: TGTGCCAGCAGTGAAAGCAACCCCAGAAACATTCAGTACTTC. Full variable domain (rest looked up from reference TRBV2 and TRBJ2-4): EPEVTQTPSHQVTQMGQEVILRCVPISNHLYFYWYRQILGQKVEFLVSFYNNEISEKSEIFDDQFSVERPDGSNFTLKIRSTKLEDSAMYFCASSESNPRNIQYFGAGTRLSVL.

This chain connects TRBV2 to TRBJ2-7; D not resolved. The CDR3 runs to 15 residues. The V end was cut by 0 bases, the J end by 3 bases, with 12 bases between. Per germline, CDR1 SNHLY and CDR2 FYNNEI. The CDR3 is CASSEAGTALYEQYF. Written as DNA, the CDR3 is TGTGCCAGCAGTGAAGCCGGAACAGCCCTCTACGAGCAGTACTTC.

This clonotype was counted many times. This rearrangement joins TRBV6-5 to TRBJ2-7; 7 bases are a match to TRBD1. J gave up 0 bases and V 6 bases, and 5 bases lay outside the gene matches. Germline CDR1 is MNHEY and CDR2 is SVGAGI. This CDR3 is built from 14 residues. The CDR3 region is CASSGTAISYEQYF. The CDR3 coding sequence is TGTGCCAGCAGCGGGACAGCCATCTCCTACGAGCAGTACTTC.

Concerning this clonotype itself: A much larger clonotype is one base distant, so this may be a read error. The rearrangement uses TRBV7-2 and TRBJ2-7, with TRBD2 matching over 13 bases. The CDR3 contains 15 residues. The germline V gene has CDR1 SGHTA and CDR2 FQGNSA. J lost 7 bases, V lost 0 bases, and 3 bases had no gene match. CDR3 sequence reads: CASSLARLAGGEQYF. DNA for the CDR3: TGTGCCAGCAGCTTAGCCAGACTAGCGGGGGGTGAGCAGTACTTC.

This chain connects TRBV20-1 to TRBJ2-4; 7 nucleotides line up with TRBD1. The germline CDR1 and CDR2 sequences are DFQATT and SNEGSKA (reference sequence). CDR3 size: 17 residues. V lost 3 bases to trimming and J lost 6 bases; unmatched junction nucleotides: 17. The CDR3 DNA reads TGCAGTGCTAGTACTAGGCCAAACCGGGACAGCAGAAACATTCAGTACTTC. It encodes CSASTRPNRDSRNIQYF.

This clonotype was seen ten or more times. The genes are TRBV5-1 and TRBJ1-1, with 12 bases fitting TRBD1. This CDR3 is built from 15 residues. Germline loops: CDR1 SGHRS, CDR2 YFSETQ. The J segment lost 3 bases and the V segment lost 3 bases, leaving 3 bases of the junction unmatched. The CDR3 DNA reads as TGCGCCAGCAGCTGGGGACAGGGGGCCTACACTGAAGCTTTCTTT. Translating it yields CASSWGQGAYTEAFF.